This section outlines one TCR beta chain sequence together with its context. Generated by immunoSEQ multiplex PCR, the TCRdb table keeps only in-frame clones and is missing some. The repertoire holds about 2.1 million clones, with 93% as singletons. This record belongs to a study of shared clonotypes between healthy human individuals. Selected positively for CCR7 and CD45RO-negative, naive CD8 cells excluded terminally differentiated effector memory CD45RA+ cells. The CDR3 has 16 amino acids. From germline, CDR1 is MGHRA and CDR2 YSYEKL. With 5 bases clipped from V and 7 bases from J, the junction kept 12 bases outside the gene matches.

The specimen was naive CD8+ T cells from PBMCs. The rearrangement uses TRBV4-1 and TRBJ2-1; TRBD2 matches 9 bases. This TCR was sampled from a man aged 18 to 30 in good health. Some clones in this sample may be carry-over from other donors' samples. In DNA form, the CDR3 reads TGCGCCAGCAGCTCCCCACGGGGTCTAGCGGGGAATGAGCAGTTCTTC. Its translation is CASSSPRGLAGNEQFF.